This entry lists 14 T cell receptor beta chains sequenced from one sample in a study of cytomegalovirus exposure and HLA in healthy donors. Both 60 Vbeta primers and 13 Jbeta primers went into the PCR. The repertoire was sequenced with immunoSEQ multiplex PCR; TCRdb's copy has only in-frame clones and lacks some. The repertoire includes about 200,000 clones, around nine tenths of them detected once, and around 0.3% sits in the top ten. Sequences were obtained from PBMCs. These receptors came from a woman aged 25 to 39 in good health and CMV-seronegative.

V is TRBV7-9 and J is TRBJ2-5; TRBD2 aligns across 8 bases. CDR3 length: 17 residues. V gave up 5 bases and J gave up 1 base; unmatched junction bases: 12. CDR1 is SEHNR, CDR2 FQNEAQ, per germline (reference sequence). Here the CDR3 DNA reads TGTGCCAGCAGCCTACCCCCCGGGACTAGTGGCCAAGAGACCCAGTACTTC. It yields the protein CASSLPPGTSGQETQYF.

The chain employs TRBV25-1 and TRBJ2-7; D perhaps matches TRBD1 (6 bases). V lost 6 bases and J lost 0, with 9 bases in between. The CDR3 covers 13 residues. Germline CDR1 MGHDK, CDR2 SYGVNS. The CDR3 spells CASSPDSSYEQYF. The CDR3, as DNA: TGTGCCAGCAGCCCGGACAGCTCCTACGAGCAGTACTTC.

The chain has TRBV4-1 and TRBJ2-7; the D gene is possibly TRBD2 (5 bases). Germline loops: CDR1 MGHRA, CDR2 YSYEKL. The germline V and J ends were trimmed by 3 bases and 1 base, with 22 bases remaining between them. This CDR3 contains 18 residues. The CDR3, as DNA: TGCGCCAGCAGCCAGTCTCCCGCCGCCGGGGTATATTCCTACGAGCAGTACTTC. Amino acid sequence: CASSQSPAAGVYSYEQYF.

A note on this clone: Its ends do not fully match the called genes, so a read error is possible. The CDR3 is CASRSEGRRNSGANGLTF. CDR3 DNA sequence: TGTGCCAGCAGGTCGGAGGGCAGGCGAAACTCTGGGGCCAACGGCCTGACTTTC. V usage is TRBV7-9 and J usage is TRBJ2-6, with a weak D call TRBD2 (6 bases). Per the germline V gene, CDR1 is SEHNR and CDR2 is FQNEAQ (reference sequence). CDR3 length: 18 residues.

This clone appeared a few times. This chain links TRBV5-4 with TRBJ1-3; D is uncertain. Germline V gene sequence: CDR1 SGHNT, CDR2 YYREEE (reference sequence). The CDR3 totals 15 residues. The germline V and J ends were trimmed by 3 bases and 0 bases, with 10 bases remaining between them. CDR3 sequence reads: CASSSFPSSGNTIYF. CDR3 nucleotide sequence: TGTGCCAGCAGCTCATTCCCATCCTCTGGAAACACCATATATTTT.

This chain links TRBV7-5 with TRBJ2-7; the table's TRBD2 call for D was not verified on the DNA. The J call may be faulty, since TRBJ2-5 better matches the DNA end. TRBV7-5 is shown as a pseudogene. The CDR3 runs 15 residues. In DNA, the CDR3 is TGTGCCAGAAGCTTAGCGGGGGGGCGACAAGAGACCCAGTACTTC. Protein product: CARSLAGGRQETQYF.

The V and J genes are TRBV28 and TRBJ2-1; D uncertain. The CDR3 is 13 amino acids. With 8 bases removed from V and 0 bases from J, the gap between germline ends came to 8 bases. CDR1 MDHEN and CDR2 SYDVKM come from the germline V gene. The CDR3 protein is CASEVNSYNEQFF. The CDR3 coding sequence is TGTGCCAGCGAGGTAAACTCCTACAATGAGCAGTTCTTC. The entire variable domain, with the rest obtained from reference TRBV28 and TRBJ2-1, is as follows: DVKVTQSSRYLVKRTGEKVFLECVQDMDHENMFWYRQDPGLGLRLIYFSYDVKMKEKGDIPEGYSVSREKKERFSLILESASTNQTSMYLCASEVNSYNEQFFGPGTRLTVL.

The V gene is TRBV4-1, the J gene TRBJ2-5; 9 bases are shared with TRBD2. The germline CDR1 and CDR2 sequences are MGHRA and YSYEKL. This CDR3 is 15 amino acids long. V lost 0 bases to trimming and J lost 13 bases; unmatched junction nucleotides: 12. The CDR3 DNA follows: TGCGCCAGCAGCCAAGATCGGGTAGCGGGGGCCAAGCGGTACTTC. It is translated as CASSQDRVAGAKRYF.

The sample holds a few counts of this clone. The CDR3 DNA sequence: TGTGCCAGCAGTGAAAGGTCCGGGAGAGTATGGACCGGGGAGCTGTTTTTT. It codes for CASSERSGRVWTGELFF. The genes are TRBV6-1 and TRBJ2-2, with a possible D match to TRBD2 (6 bases). The V end was cut by 2 bases, the J end by 5 bases, with 18 bases between. This CDR3 region has 17 residues. CDR1 is MNHNS, CDR2 SASEGT, per germline.

The rearrangement uses TRBV2 and TRBJ1-1, with 7 positions matching TRBD1. The junction had 2 bases not matched to a gene; V was cut back by 4 bases and J by 9 bases. CDR1 and CDR2 from the germline V gene are SNHLY and FYNNEI. The CDR3 loop spans 11 amino acids. CDR3 DNA: TGTGCCAGCAGTGCGGGACAGAAAGCTTTCTTT. It yields the protein CASSAGQKAFF.

The CDR3 is CASRRSGTSGTPLRGQYF. The DNA for the CDR3 is TGTGCCAGCAGGCGCTCCGGGACTAGCGGGACACCCCTACGGGGGCAGTACTTC. The chain couples TRBV11-2 to TRBJ2-7; 13 nucleotides match TRBD2. Trimming removed 6 bases from V and 9 bases from J; junction bases left unmatched: 20. This CDR3 has 18 residues. Germline CDR1 reads SGHAT; CDR2 reads FQNNGV.

The rearrangement uses TRBV5-6 and TRBJ2-1; the match to TRBD2 covers 10 bases. This CDR3 is 14 amino acids long. V lost 5 bases and J lost 4; bases outside the gene matches: 3. Germline V gene data show CDR1 as SGHDT and CDR2 as YYEEEE. The CDR3: CASSRTSGYNEQFF. As DNA, the CDR3 is TGTGCCAGCAGTCGGACTAGCGGATACAATGAGCAGTTCTTC.

The rearrangement joins TRBV10-3 to TRBJ1-5; the match to TRBD1 covers 8 bases. V was pared by 5 bases and J by 2 bases, with 2 bases of the junction left unmatched. The CDR3 consists of 14 residues. Germline-derived CDR1 and CDR2 are ENHRY and SYGVKD. The CDR3 DNA reads as TGTGCCATCAGTTCGGGACAGGGCAATCAGCCCCAGCATTTT. Translating gives CAISSGQGNQPQHF.

The genes are TRBV6-6 and TRBJ2-7; 7 nucleotides line up with TRBD2. After removal of 2 bases from V and 6 bases from J, the junction contained 7 bases not matched to a gene. Germline CDR1 and CDR2: MNHNY and SVGAGI (reference sequence). The CDR3 extends over 14 amino acids. This CDR3 reads CASSYRWEGREQYF. The CDR3 DNA reads as TGTGCCAGCAGTTACAGGTGGGAGGGCCGCGAGCAGTACTTC.